This T cell receptor (beta chain) was recorded in a study of beta chain features in type 1 diabetes. Background on the study: The study found patients and healthy donors alike in age, gender and cell yields.

Expressed TCRB transcripts were sequenced after all isolated RNA was converted to cDNA. An average of around 3.9 million reads was obtained for naive, central memory and regulatory T cell samples. Profiled with immunoSEQ multiplex PCR; TCRdb holds only in-frame clones, not every one. The repertoire holds 200,000 to 300,000 clones, with around an eighth as singletons. Whole-study results and caveats: Shorter TCRB CDR3s, moderately but significantly so, marked every one of the four CD4+ subsets in Type 1 diabetes patients.

CD45RO/CCR7/CD25/CD127/CD95/CD27 staining was used to isolate CD4+ naive, central memory, regulatory and stem cell-like memory cells by sorting. This clone was seen only a few times. The antigen remains unidentified. Sequencing was carried out using naive CD4+ T cells from blood. The sequence derives from a middle-aged woman in good health.

The CDR3 nucleotides read TGCAGCGTTGCCCGGCAGGGTTACGAGCAGTACTTC. Translating gives CSVARQGYEQYF. The chain links TRBV29-1 to TRBJ2-7; a weak D match, TRBD1 (5 bases). The CDR3 totals 12 residues. The V end was cut by 4 bases, the J end by 4 bases, with 11 bases between. Germline CDR1 reads SQVTM; CDR2 reads ANQGSEA.